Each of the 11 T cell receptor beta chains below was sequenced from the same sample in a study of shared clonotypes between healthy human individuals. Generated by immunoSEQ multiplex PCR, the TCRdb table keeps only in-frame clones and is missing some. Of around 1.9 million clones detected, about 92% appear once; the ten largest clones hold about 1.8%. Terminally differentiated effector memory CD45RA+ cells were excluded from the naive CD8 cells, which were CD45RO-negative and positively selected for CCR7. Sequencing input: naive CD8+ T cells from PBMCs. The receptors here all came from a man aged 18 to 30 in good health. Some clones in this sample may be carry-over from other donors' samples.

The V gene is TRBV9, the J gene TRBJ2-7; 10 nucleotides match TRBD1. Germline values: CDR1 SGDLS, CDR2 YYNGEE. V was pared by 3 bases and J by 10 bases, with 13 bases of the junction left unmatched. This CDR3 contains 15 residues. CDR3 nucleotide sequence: TGTGCCAGCAGCGAGGGACAGGGGCGACTAGCTAACCAGTACTTC. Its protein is CASSEGQGRLANQYF.

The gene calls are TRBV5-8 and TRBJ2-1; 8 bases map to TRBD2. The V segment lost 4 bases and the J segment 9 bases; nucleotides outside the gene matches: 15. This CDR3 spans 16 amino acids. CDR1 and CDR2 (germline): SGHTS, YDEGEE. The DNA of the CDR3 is TGTGCCAGCAGCCGGAGCGGAGCGGGGGTGTCCGGTGAGCAGTTCTTC. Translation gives CASSRSGAGVSGEQFF.

The CDR3 DNA reads TGTGCCAGCAGTTTATCGGGCAGGGGGTTTGAAGAGCAGTACTTC. It translates to CASSLSGRGFEEQYF. The V and J genes are TRBV27 and TRBJ2-7; 7 positions match TRBD1. Germline trimming cut 0 bases from V and 7 bases from J; bases unmatched to any gene: 9. Germline CDR1 MNHEY, CDR2 SMNVEV (reference sequence). This CDR3 is built from 15 residues.

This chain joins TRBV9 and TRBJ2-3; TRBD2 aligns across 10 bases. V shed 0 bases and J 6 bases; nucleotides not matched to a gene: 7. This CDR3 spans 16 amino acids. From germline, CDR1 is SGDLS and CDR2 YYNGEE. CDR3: CASSVGLAGVQDTQYF. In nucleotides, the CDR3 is TGTGCCAGCAGCGTAGGTCTAGCGGGAGTCCAGGATACGCAGTATTTT.

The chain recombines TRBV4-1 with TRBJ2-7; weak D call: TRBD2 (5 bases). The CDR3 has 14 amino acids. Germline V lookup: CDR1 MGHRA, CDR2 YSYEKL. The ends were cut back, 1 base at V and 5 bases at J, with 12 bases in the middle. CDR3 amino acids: CASSQATRSHEQYF. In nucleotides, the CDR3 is TGCGCCAGCAGCCAAGCCACTAGATCGCACGAGCAGTACTTC.

The CDR3 region is CASSSHVEKLFF. CDR3 nucleotide sequence: TGTGCCAGTAGTAGCCATGTTGAAAAACTGTTTTTT. The rearrangement joins TRBV19 to TRBJ1-4; D gene uncertain. The ends were cut back, 4 bases at V and 7 bases at J, with 7 bases in the middle. The CDR3 spans 12 residues. Germline lookup yields CDR1 LNHDA and CDR2 SQIVND (reference sequence).

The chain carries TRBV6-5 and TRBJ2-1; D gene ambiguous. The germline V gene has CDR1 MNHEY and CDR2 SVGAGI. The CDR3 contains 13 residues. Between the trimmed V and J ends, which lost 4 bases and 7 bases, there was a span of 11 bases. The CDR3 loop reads CASSLGSRNEQFF. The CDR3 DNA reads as TGTGCCAGCAGTTTAGGGTCTAGGAATGAGCAGTTCTTC.

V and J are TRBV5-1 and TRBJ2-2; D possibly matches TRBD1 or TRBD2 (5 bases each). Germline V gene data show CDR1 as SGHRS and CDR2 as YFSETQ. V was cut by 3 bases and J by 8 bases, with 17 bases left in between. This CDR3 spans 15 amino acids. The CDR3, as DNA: TGCGCCAGCAGCTCCGGGACCCATTCTTGGGGGGAGCTGTTTTTT. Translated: CASSSGTHSWGELFF.

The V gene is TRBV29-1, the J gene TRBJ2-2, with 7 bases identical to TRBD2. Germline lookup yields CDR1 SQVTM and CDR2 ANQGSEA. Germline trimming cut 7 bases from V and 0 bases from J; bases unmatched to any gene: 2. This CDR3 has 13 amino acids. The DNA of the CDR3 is TGCAGCGCGAGCGGGGCGAACACCGGGGAGCTGTTTTTT. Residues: CSASGANTGELFF.

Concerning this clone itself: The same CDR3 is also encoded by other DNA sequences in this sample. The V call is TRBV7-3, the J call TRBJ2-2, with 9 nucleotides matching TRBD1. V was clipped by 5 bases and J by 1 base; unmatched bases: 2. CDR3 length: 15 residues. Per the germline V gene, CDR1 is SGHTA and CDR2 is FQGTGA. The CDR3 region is CASSPGQGNTGELFF. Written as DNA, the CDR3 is TGTGCCAGCAGCCCGGGACAGGGGAACACCGGGGAGCTGTTTTTT.

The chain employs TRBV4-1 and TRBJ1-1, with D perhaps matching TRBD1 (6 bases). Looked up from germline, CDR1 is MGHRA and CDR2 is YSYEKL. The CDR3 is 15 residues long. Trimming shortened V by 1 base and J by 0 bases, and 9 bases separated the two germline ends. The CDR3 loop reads CASSQVGHLNTEAFF. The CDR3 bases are TGCGCCAGCAGCCAAGTGGGACACCTGAACACTGAAGCTTTCTTT.